This T cell receptor (beta chain) was retrieved from a study of blood T cells in healthy people across ages. This clonotype was seen a handful of times. The antigen is unknown. The second PCR ran roughly 7 to 12 cycles with a sample-barcoded 5' primer and J-beta primers. TCRdb fed the 5' RACE reads into MiXCR, producing one record per CDR3 protein. Of 630,000 or so distinct CDR3 sequences listed, about 30% are singletons. Regarding the study as a whole: Researchers deemed the diversity estimates from one million T cells underestimates.

Germline V CDR1 and CDR2: LGHNA, YSLEER. The CDR3 contains 16 residues. Trimming cost V 4 bases and J 0 bases; bases outside gene matches: 5. There were healthy Caucasian individuals from Russia, aged roughly 6 to 100, serving as donors. In each sample, at least 6 million PBMCs were isolated. Samples each yielded at least 5.5 micrograms of total RNA. This TCR was sampled from an elderly woman in good health. This chain links TRBV4-3 with TRBJ2-2, with 7 bases aligning to TRBD2. The sequenced sample consisted of blood. Written as DNA, the CDR3 is TGCGCCAGCAGCCTACACGGGGGGTCGAACACCGGGGAGCTGTTTTTT. This translates into CASSLHGGSNTGELFF.